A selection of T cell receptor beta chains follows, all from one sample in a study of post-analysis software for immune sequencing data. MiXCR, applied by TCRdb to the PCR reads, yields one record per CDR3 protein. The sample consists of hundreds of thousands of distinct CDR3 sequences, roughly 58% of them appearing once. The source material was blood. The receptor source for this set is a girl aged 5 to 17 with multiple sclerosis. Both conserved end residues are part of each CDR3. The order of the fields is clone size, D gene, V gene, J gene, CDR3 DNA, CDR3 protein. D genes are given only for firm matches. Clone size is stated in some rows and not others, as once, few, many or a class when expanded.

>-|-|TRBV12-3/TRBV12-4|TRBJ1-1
TGTGCCAGCAGTTTCCGGGTGATGAACACTGAAGCTTTCTTT
CASSFRVMNTEAFF
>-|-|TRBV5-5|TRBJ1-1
TGTGCCAGCAGCGGATATGGATTGAACACTGAAGCTTTCTTT
CASSGYGLNTEAFF
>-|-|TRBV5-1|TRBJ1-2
TGCGCCAGCAGATGGGACCCTGAGGCTGGCTACACCTTC
CASRWDPEAGYTF
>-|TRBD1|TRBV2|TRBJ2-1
TGTGCCAGCAGCCGACAGGGGGCATTTGTAGTGAATGAGCAGTTCTTC
CASSRQGAFVVNEQFF
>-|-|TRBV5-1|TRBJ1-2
TGCGCCAGCAGCTTATCTTCATTGGGCTACACCTTC
CASSLSSLGYTF
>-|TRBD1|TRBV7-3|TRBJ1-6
TGTGCCAGCAGCCCGAGGGACAGATGGAGCTCCTATAATTCACCCCTCCACTTT
CASSPRDRWSSYNSPLHF
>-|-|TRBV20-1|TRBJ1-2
TGCAGTGCCTCGGGACTCCTAAAGCGTGGCTACACCTTC
CSASGLLKRGYTF
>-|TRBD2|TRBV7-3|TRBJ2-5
TGTGCCAGCAGCTTATTACTAGCGGGGACCCAGTACTTC
CASSLLLAGTQYF
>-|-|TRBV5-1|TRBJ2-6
TGCGCCAGCAGCCCCATACCAAGCAGGGCTGGGGCCAACGTCCTGACTTTC
CASSPIPSRAGANVLTF
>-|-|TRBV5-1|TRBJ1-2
TGCGCCAGCAGACCCGGACAGAAACGCTATGGCTACACCTTC
CASRPGQKRYGYTF
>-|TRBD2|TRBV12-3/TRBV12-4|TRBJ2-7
TGTGCCACGTCGGGACTAGCGTCTGGGGAGCAGTACTTC
CATSGLASGEQYF
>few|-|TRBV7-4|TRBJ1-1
TGTGCCAGCAGCTTGGGCGGGCGAGCTTTCTTT
CASSLGGRAFF
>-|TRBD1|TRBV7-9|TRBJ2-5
TGTGCCAGCAGCTTAGACGGGACAGGGGGTGAGCAGTACTTC
CASSLDGTGGEQYF
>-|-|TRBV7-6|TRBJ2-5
TGTGCCAGCAGCTTAGCCCCAGCCAGGGTTGCGGAGACCCAGTACTTC
CASSLAPARVAETQYF
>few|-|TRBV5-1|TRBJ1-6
TGCGCCAGCAGCCGAGAACCAGGGCTAGCCGGCTATAATTCACCCCTCCACTTT
CASSREPGLAGYNSPLHF
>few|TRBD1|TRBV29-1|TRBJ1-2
TGCAGCTTTGAAGGGGCCACAGGGGGAGACTATGGCTACACCTTC
CSFEGATGGDYGYTF
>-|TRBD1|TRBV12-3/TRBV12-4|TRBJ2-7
TGTGCCAGCAGTTTGGGACAGACTCCTCCTTTCGGGTACTTC
CASSLGQTPPFGYF
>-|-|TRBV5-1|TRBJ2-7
TGCGCCAGCAGTCCACGACAGCCGAGCTCCTACGAGCAGTACTTC
CASSPRQPSSYEQYF
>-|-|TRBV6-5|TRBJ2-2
TGTGCCAGCAGTGTCAGGTTGGGCACCGGGGAGCTGTTTTTT
CASSVRLGTGELFF
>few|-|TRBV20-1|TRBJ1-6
TGCAGTGCTAGAGACCCCCTGATTGGAAATTCACCCCTCCACTTT
CSARDPLIGNSPLHF
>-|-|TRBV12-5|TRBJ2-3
TGTGCTAGTGGCCCGCCCCACACAGATACGCAGTATTTT
CASGPPHTDTQYF
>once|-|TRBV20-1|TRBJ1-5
TGCAGTGCTAGAGTTACATCGGAAGGGGCGGGGTGGAATCAGCCCCAGCATTTT
CSARVTSEGAGWNQPQHF
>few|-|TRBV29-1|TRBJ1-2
TGCAGCGTTGAAGTCTCCTATGGCTACACCTTC
CSVEVSYGYTF
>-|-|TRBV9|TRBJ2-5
TGTGCCAGCAGTATAGGAGGGGGAAGAGAGACCCAGTACTTC
CASSIGGGRETQYF
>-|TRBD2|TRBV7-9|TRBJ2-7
TGTGCCAGCAGCTTCGGACTAGCGCAAATCGACGAGCAGTACTTC
CASSFGLAQIDEQYF
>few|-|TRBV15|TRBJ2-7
TGTGCCACCAGCGTCTCGGGATTCTACGAGCAGTACTTC
CATSVSGFYEQYF
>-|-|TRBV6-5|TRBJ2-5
TGTGCCAGCAGACGGATACTCCAAGAGACCCAGTACTTC
CASRRILQETQYF
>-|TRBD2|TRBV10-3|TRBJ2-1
TGTGCCGGGGGTGGCGGGAGTCCTAACAATGAGCAGTTCTTC
CAGGGGSPNNEQFF
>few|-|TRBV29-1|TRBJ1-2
TGCAGCGGTGGGGGTGATGACGGCTACACCTTC
CSGGGDDGYTF
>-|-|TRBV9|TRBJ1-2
-
CDSSFYICSARPAGQVHSNYGYTF
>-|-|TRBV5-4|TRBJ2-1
TGTGCCAGCAGCTTGCGCCAGCTCCAATACAATGAGCAGTTCTTC
CASSLRQLQYNEQFF
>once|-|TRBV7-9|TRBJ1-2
TGTGCCAGCAGCATACAGGGACCCTATGGCTACACCTTC
CASSIQGPYGYTF
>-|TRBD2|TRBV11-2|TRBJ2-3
TGTGCCAGCAGCTTATTTTTAGCGGGGGTTGCAGATACGCAGTATTTT
CASSLFLAGVADTQYF
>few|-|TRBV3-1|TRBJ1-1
TGTGCCAGCAGCCAAGCTGGTTTGCACACTGAAGCTTTCTTT
CASSQAGLHTEAFF
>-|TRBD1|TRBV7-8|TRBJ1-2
TGTGCCAGCAGTCGACAGGGGAGGCCTAGGAGTGGCTACACCTTC
CASSRQGRPRSGYTF
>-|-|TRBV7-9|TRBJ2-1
TGTGCCAGCAGTCCACGGACGCAGGGGTTCTACAATGAGCAGTTCTTC
CASSPRTQGFYNEQFF
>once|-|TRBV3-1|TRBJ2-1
TGTGCCAGCAGCCAAGCTAGGGCGGACCAGCAGTTCTTC
CASSQARADQQFF